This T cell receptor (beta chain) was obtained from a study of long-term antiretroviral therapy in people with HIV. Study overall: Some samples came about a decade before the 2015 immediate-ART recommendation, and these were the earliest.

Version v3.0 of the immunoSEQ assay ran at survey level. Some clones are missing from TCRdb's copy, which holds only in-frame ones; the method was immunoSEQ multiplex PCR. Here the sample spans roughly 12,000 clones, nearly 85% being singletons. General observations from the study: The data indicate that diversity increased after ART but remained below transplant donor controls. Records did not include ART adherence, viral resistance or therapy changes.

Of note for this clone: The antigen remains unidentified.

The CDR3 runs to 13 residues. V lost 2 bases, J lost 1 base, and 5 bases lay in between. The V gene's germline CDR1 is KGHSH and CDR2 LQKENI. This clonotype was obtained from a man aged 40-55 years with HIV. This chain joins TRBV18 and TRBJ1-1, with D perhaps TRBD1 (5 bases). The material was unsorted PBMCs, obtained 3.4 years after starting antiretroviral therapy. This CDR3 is CASSPGQNTEAFF. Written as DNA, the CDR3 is TGTGCCAGCTCACCAGGACAGAACACTGAAGCTTTCTTT.